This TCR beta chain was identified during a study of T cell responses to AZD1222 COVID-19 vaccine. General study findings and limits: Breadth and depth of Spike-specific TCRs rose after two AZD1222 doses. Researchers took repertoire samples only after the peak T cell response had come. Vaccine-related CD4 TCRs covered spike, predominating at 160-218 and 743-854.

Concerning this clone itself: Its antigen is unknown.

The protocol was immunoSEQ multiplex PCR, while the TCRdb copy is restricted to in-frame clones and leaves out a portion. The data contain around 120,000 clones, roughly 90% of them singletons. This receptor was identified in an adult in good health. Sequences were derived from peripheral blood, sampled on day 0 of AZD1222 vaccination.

This CDR3 is CASSLGPNQPQHF. The CDR3 nucleotides are TGTGCCAGCAGTTTAGGTCCTAATCAGCCCCAGCATTTT. The V call is TRBV27, the J call TRBJ1-5; unclear D gene. The CDR3 has 13 residues. The V and J ends lost 2 bases and 4 bases respectively, with 6 bases between them. Germline-derived CDR1 and CDR2 are MNHEY and SMNVEV (reference sequence).